These 31 T cell receptor beta chains originate from one sample sequenced in a study of T-cell reconstitution after alpha-beta-depleted transplantation in children. Unique molecular identifiers were incorporated during preparation of the TCRbeta library. One entry per CDR3 protein, called by TCRdb with MiXCR from the PCR reads. The data contain 450,000 to 600,000 distinct CDR3 sequences, 10% to 13% of them singletons. Sequenced material: PBMCs, taken before TCRalphabeta/CD19-depleted stem cell transplant. Receptor source: a child aged 2 to 15 with inherited bone marrow failure, due to receive a stem cell transplant.

This clonotype occurred many times. This chain links TRBV7-9 with TRBJ1-4, with a possible D match to TRBD1 (6 bases). The CDR3 totals 12 residues. Trimming took 11 bases from V and 6 from J, leaving 13 bases between them. The germline V gene has CDR1 SEHNR and CDR2 FQNEAQ (reference sequence). The DNA for the CDR3 is TGTGCCGGGGGCAGTTGGGATGAAAAACTGTTTTTT. The encoded protein is CAGGSWDEKLFF.

The chain carries TRBV4-3 and TRBJ2-1; weak D call: TRBD2 (6 bases). V lost 1 base and J 3 bases, leaving 10 bases between the germline ends. The CDR3 is made up of 15 amino acids. Germline CDR1 reads LGHNA; CDR2 reads YSLEER. The CDR3 here is CASSQGGGVYNEQFF. The CDR3 DNA reads TGCGCCAGCAGCCAAGGTGGCGGGGTCTACAATGAGCAGTTCTTC.

This clonotype was seen at least ten times. The junction differs from germline at one of its ends, possibly a read error. J is TRBJ1-4 and V is TRBV15; 9 bases agree with TRBD1. Germline CDR1 LNHNV, CDR2 YYDKDF (reference sequence). The CDR3 sequence is 11 residues long. CDR3 coding DNA: TGTGCCACCAGCAGAGCGCGGGACAGGGAGTTT. Its protein product is CATSRARDREF.

This clonotype came up a few times. This chain connects TRBV7-6 to TRBJ1-2; 8 bases match TRBD1. This CDR3 is built from 17 residues. Germline V gene sequence: CDR1 SGHVS, CDR2 FNYEAQ. Trimming cost V 5 bases and J 0 bases; bases outside gene matches: 11. The CDR3 nucleotides are TGTGCCAGCAGCCCGAAGGGCCGGGACAGGACTAACTATGGCTACACCTTC. As protein: CASSPKGRDRTNYGYTF.

The sample holds a few counts of this clonotype. CDR3 nucleotides: TGCAGTGCTAATGGGGTGACAGGTCGTCTCTATGGCTACACCTTC. Encoded protein: CSANGVTGRLYGYTF. The J gene is TRBJ1-2, the V gene TRBV20-1; D might be TRBD1 (6 bases). Germline CDR1 and CDR2: DFQATT and SNEGSKA (reference sequence). V lost 4 bases and J lost 4, with 19 bases in between. The CDR3 is made up of 15 amino acids.

As concerns this clonotype: This may be a read error, as it is one base from a much larger clone. This chain links TRBV28 with TRBJ2-7; D is possibly TRBD1 (6 bases). Trimming took off 2 bases at V and 9 bases at J, with 17 bases between the two ends. Germline CDR1 and CDR2: MDHEN and SYDVKM. This CDR3 is built from 14 residues. Written as DNA, the CDR3 is TGTGCCAGCAGTTTACCAGGGGAAGGGGACGTGCAGTACTTC. It yields the protein CASSLPGEGDVQYF.

This clonotype was seen repeatedly, ten times or more. V gene TRBV27 combines with J gene TRBJ1-5; 8 bases are a match to TRBD1. The CDR3 is 15 amino acids. V lost 6 bases and J lost 6; bases outside the gene matches: 10. Looked up from germline, CDR1 is MNHEY and CDR2 is SMNVEV (reference sequence). The CDR3 bases are TGTGCCAGCAGGCACATCCAGGGGGCGGCTCAGCCCCAGCATTTT. Translation gives CASRHIQGAAQPQHF.

This clonotype was observed many times. The J gene is TRBJ2-1, the V gene TRBV7-9; 8 positions match TRBD1. This CDR3 comprises 13 residues. V was clipped by 5 bases and J by 8 bases; unmatched bases: 5. Germline values: CDR1 SEHNR, CDR2 FQNEAQ (reference sequence). The DNA of the CDR3 is TGTGCCAGCAGCCCAGGACAGGGAGATGAGCAGTTCTTC. It translates to CASSPGQGDEQFF.

This clonotype was seen ten or more times. The chain couples TRBV27 to TRBJ2-7; TRBD1 matches 10 bases. The CDR3 covers 13 residues. The V gene's germline CDR1 is MNHEY and CDR2 SMNVEV (reference sequence). The ends lost 6 bases at V and 4 bases at J; junction bases unmatched: 3. The CDR3 DNA follows: TGTGCCAGCAGGTGGACAGGGGGTTACGAGCAGTACTTC. Its protein is CASRWTGGYEQYF.

J is TRBJ2-5 and V is TRBV12-5, with D possibly called TRBD1 or TRBD2 (5 bases each). The V gene lost 5 bases and the J gene lost 2 bases, with 9 bases spanning the gap. The germline gives CDR1 LGHNT, CDR2 FRNRAP. This CDR3 region has 13 residues. The CDR3 is CASGTGLQETQYF. In DNA, the CDR3 is TGTGCTAGTGGTACGGGGCTTCAAGAGACCCAGTACTTC.

In its sample, this clonotype was seen many times. The chain combines TRBV12-3 or TRBV12-4 with TRBJ2-3; tentative D call: TRBD1 (6 bases). The V gene lost 1 base and the J gene lost 8 bases, with 10 bases spanning the gap. This CDR3 is 13 amino acids long. DNA for the CDR3: TGTGCCAGCAGTTTAGAACAGGGATCTACGCAGTATTTT. It specifies CASSLEQGSTQYF.

This clonotype was seen repeatedly, ten times or more. The rearrangement joins TRBV6-5 to TRBJ1-1, with 8 positions matching TRBD1. This CDR3 region has 16 residues. The J segment lost 5 bases and the V segment lost 0 bases, leaving 8 bases of the junction unmatched. CDR1 and CDR2 (germline): MNHEY, SVGAGI. The CDR3 region is CASSYSGAQGGTEAFF. The CDR3 bases are TGTGCCAGCAGTTACTCAGGGGCACAGGGGGGGACTGAAGCTTTCTTT.

The V gene is TRBV29-1, the J gene TRBJ2-1; D may be TRBD1 or TRBD2 (5 bases each). The length of the CDR3 is 13 residues. The V gene's germline CDR1 is SQVTM and CDR2 ANQGSEA. The V end was cut by 4 bases, the J end by 7 bases, with 14 bases between. The chain's CDR3 is CSVGSGPANEQFF. The CDR3 coding sequence is TGCAGCGTTGGATCGGGGCCTGCGAATGAGCAGTTCTTC.

In its sample, this clonotype was seen many times. This chain links TRBV20-1 with TRBJ2-1, with D tentatively TRBD2 (5 bases). Trimming removed 3 bases from V and 7 bases from J, with 7 bases in between. Germline CDR1 DFQATT, CDR2 SNEGSKA (reference sequence). This CDR3 region has 11 residues. CDR3 bases: TGCAGTGCTAGCCGCGGGAATGAGCAGTTCTTC. It translates to CSASRGNEQFF.

In the case of this clonotype: One junction end disagrees with the germline gene, perhaps due to a read error. The V call is TRBV7-9, the J call TRBJ1-5, with a possible D match to TRBD1 (5 bases). CDR3 length equals 17 residues. Germline V CDR1 and CDR2: SEHNR, FQNEAQ (reference sequence). The CDR3 loop is CASRLGAGKEENQPQHF. Here the CDR3 DNA reads TGTGCCAGCAGATTAGGGGCAGGGAAGGAGGAAAATCAGCCCCAGCATTTT. Full variable domain (rest looked up from reference TRBV7-9 and TRBJ1-5): DTGVSQNPRHKITKRGQNVTFRCDPISEHNRLYWYRQTLGQGPEFLTYFQNEAQLEKSRLLSDRFSAERPKGSFSTLEIQRTEQGDSAMYLCASRLGAGKEENQPQHFGDGTRLSIL.

This clonotype was counted at least ten times. The CDR3 is CSAQGLGYGYTF. Here the CDR3 DNA reads TGCAGTGCCCAGGGGTTAGGGTATGGCTACACCTTC. This chain connects TRBV20-1 to TRBJ1-2, with D perhaps matching TRBD1 (6 bases). The CDR3 has 12 residues. Germline lookup yields CDR1 DFQATT and CDR2 SNEGSKA (reference sequence). Between the trimmed V and J ends, which lost 6 bases and 5 bases, there was a span of 13 bases.

At least ten counts were recorded for this clonotype. J is TRBJ1-2 and V is TRBV5-1; 7 nucleotides align to TRBD1. CDR1 is SGHRS and CDR2 is YFSETQ in the germline V gene. V was pared by 4 bases and J by 4 bases, with 13 bases of the junction left unmatched. This CDR3 has 16 residues. The CDR3 region is CASSHVHTGVAYGYTF. In nucleotides, the CDR3 is TGCGCCAGCAGCCATGTTCATACAGGGGTTGCCTATGGCTACACCTTC.

This clonotype appeared many times. In DNA form, the CDR3 reads TGTGCCAGCAGCGTTCCCGGGGTAGCGGGAGTTTTAACCCATGAGCAGTTCTTC. Amino acid sequence: CASSVPGVAGVLTHEQFF. The chain joins TRBV7-2 to TRBJ2-1; TRBD2 matches 9 bases. V lost 5 bases, J lost 8 bases, and 19 bases stayed unmatched. The length of the CDR3 is 18 residues. Germline V lookup: CDR1 SGHTA, CDR2 FQGNSA. Full variable domain (outside the CDR3, taken from reference TRBV7-2 and TRBJ2-1): GAGVSQSPSNKVTEKGKDVELRCDPISGHTALYWYRQSLGQGLEFLIYFQGNSAPDKSGLPSDRFSAERTGGSVSTLTIQRTQQEDSAVYLCASSVPGVAGVLTHEQFFGPGTRLTVL.

This clonotype was found many times. This chain joins TRBV11-2 and TRBJ2-1, with 10 bases matching TRBD1. Germline-derived CDR1 and CDR2 are SGHAT and FQNNGV. The CDR3 runs to 15 residues. The CDR3 DNA reads TGTGTCTCCAGCTTTGGGACAGGGGCCTACAATGAGCAGTTCTTC. Residues: CVSSFGTGAYNEQFF.

The chain links TRBV2 to TRBJ2-5; D could derive from TRBD1 or TRBD2 (5 bases each). The CDR3 is 19 amino acids. From germline, CDR1 is SNHLY and CDR2 FYNNEI. The V gene lost 6 bases and the J gene lost 6 bases, with 32 bases spanning the gap. CDR3 protein: CASSLRDGTKGVWSKTQYF. The DNA for the CDR3 is TGTGCCAGCAGCTTACGGGACGGCACTAAGGGCGTCTGGTCGAAGACCCAGTACTTC.

This clonotype was recorded only once. V gene TRBV28 combines with J gene TRBJ2-1, with TRBD2 identical over 12 bases. V shed 3 bases, J shed 2 bases, and the junction held 14 bases outside the gene matches. Germline V gives CDR1 MDHEN, CDR2 SYDVKM. The CDR3 spans 20 residues. In DNA, the CDR3 is TGTGCCAGCAGTTTCCCGACTAGCGGGAGATCCCAGGGGGCCTACAATGAGCAGTTCTTC. Its translation is CASSFPTSGRSQGAYNEQFF.

The V gene is TRBV12-3 or TRBV12-4, the J gene TRBJ2-7, with 10 bases matching TRBD1. Trimming removed 6 bases from V and 3 bases from J; junction bases left unmatched: 5. The CDR3 extends over 14 amino acids. CDR3: CASSGTGEVYEQYF. The DNA of the CDR3 is TGTGCCAGCAGCGGGACAGGGGAAGTCTACGAGCAGTACTTC.

This clonotype was observed many times. This chain links TRBV7-9 with TRBJ2-7; D might be TRBD1 (5 bases). The V and J ends lost 2 bases and 5 bases respectively, with 13 bases between them. Germline CDR1 is SEHNR and CDR2 is FQNEAQ (reference sequence). This CDR3 contains 14 residues. CDR3 coding DNA: TGTGCCAGCAGCTTACGGCCAGGGCTCCACGAGCAGTACTTC. This gives the protein CASSLRPGLHEQYF. Combining the CDR3 with reference TRBV7-9 and TRBJ2-7 gives the whole variable domain DTGVSQNPRHKITKRGQNVTFRCDPISEHNRLYWYRQTLGQGPEFLTYFQNEAQLEKSRLLSDRFSAERPKGSFSTLEIQRTEQGDSAMYLCASSLRPGLHEQYFGPGTRLTVT.

Note on this clonotype: A much bigger clone sits one base away, suggesting this may be a read error. This chain joins TRBV20-1 and TRBJ1-5, with a possible D match to TRBD1 (5 bases). In germline, CDR1 is DFQATT, CDR2 SNEGSKA (reference sequence). V dropped 2 bases and J dropped 7 bases, with 12 bases sitting between them. This CDR3 spans 13 amino acids. CDR3 amino acids: CSARRRETQPQHF. In DNA form, the CDR3 reads TGCAGTGCTAGACGCAGGGAAACCCAGCCCCAGCATTTT.

The table lists this clonotype with many counts. J is TRBJ2-2 and V is TRBV10-3; D is possibly TRBD1 (6 bases). Germline CDR1 reads ENHRY; CDR2 reads SYGVKD. The CDR3 spans 15 residues. V dropped 10 bases and J dropped 2 bases, with 17 bases sitting between them. The CDR3 DNA sequence: TGTGCCACCCTCCTGGGGACACCCAACACCGGGGAGCTGTTTTTT. Protein sequence: CATLLGTPNTGELFF.

A word on this clonotype: A much more abundant neighbour one base away suggests this may be a read error. This sequence joins TRBV24-1 and TRBJ2-3, with D possibly called TRBD1 or TRBD2 (6 bases each). This CDR3 is built from 17 residues. Trimming cost V 0 bases and J 6 bases, with 18 bases left between them. CDR1 and CDR2 from the germline V gene are KGHDR and SFDVKD. The chain's CDR3 is CATSDLGQGPAGDTQYF. The CDR3 nucleotides read TGTGCCACCAGTGATTTGGGGCAGGGGCCCGCGGGGGATACGCAGTATTTT.

This clonotype was picked up many times. The chain links TRBV29-1 to TRBJ1-2, with TRBD1 as a possible D gene (5 bases). CDR1 and CDR2 from the germline V gene are SQVTM and ANQGSEA. V lost 4 bases, J lost 4 bases, and 16 bases lay in between. CDR3 size: 14 residues. CDR3 nucleotide sequence: TGCAGCGTTGTAGGTTGGGGGGAACCCTATGGCTACACCTTC. It is translated as CSVVGWGEPYGYTF. The full variable domain, with the rest looked up from reference TRBV29-1 and TRBJ1-2, is SAVISQKPSRDICQRGTSLTIQCQVDSQVTMMFWYRQQPGQSLTLIATANQGSEATYESGFVIDKFPISRPNLTFSTLTVSNMSPEDSSIYLCSVVGWGEPYGYTFGSGTRLTVV.

This clonotype was seen at least ten times. The rearrangement joins TRBV9 to TRBJ2-1; maybe TRBD2 (7 bases). CDR3 length: 18 residues. V lost 0 bases and J 0 bases, leaving 16 bases between the germline ends. The V gene's germline CDR1 is SGDLS and CDR2 YYNGEE. CDR3 coding DNA: TGTGCCAGCAGCGTAGATTTCGGGGGAGGGGGCTCCTACAATGAGCAGTTCTTC. The encoded protein is CASSVDFGGGGSYNEQFF.

Turning to this clonotype: This may be a read error, as it is one base from a much larger clone. The gene calls are TRBV30 and TRBJ1-1; 7 bases fit TRBD1. The CDR3 extends over 14 amino acids. Germline CDR1 reads GTSNPN; CDR2 reads SVGIG (reference sequence). CDR3 protein: CAWSSPDRNTGAFF. The CDR3 coding sequence is TGTGCCTGGAGCTCACCGGACAGGAACACTGGAGCTTTCTTT.

Ten or more counts support this clonotype. The rearrangement joins TRBV20-1 to TRBJ1-5; 7 bases agree with TRBD1. CDR1 DFQATT and CDR2 SNEGSKA come from the germline V gene (reference sequence). There are 13 residues in the CDR3. After removal of 3 bases from V and 3 bases from J, the junction contained 2 bases not matched to a gene. The CDR3 DNA reads as TGCAGTGCTAGGGGACAGCTCAATCAGCCCCAGCATTTT. Translating gives CSARGQLNQPQHF.

This clonotype was seen ten or more times. J is TRBJ1-2 and V is TRBV4-3; D ambiguous. The CDR3 covers 14 residues. Germline CDR1 is LGHNA and CDR2 is YSLEER. The ends were cut back, 0 bases at V and 3 bases at J, with 8 bases in the middle. In nucleotides, the CDR3 is TGCGCCAGCAGCCAAGACGCCAGCTACTATGGCTACACCTTC. This gives the protein CASSQDASYYGYTF.